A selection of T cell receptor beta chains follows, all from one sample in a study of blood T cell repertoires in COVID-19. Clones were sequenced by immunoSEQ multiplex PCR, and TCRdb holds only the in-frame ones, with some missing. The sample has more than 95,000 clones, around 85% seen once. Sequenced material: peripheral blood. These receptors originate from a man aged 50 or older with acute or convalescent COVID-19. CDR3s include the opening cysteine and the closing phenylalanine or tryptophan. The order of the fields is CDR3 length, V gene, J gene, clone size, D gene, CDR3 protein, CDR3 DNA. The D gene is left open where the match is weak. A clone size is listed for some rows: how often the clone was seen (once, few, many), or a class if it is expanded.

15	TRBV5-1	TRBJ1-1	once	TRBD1	CASSDGQGMNTEAFF	TGCGCCAGCAGCGACGGACAGGGTATGAACACTGAAGCTTTCTTT
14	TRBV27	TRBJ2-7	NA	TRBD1	CASSTGTAPYEQYF	TGTGCCAGCTCAACCGGGACAGCACCCTACGAGCAGTACTTC
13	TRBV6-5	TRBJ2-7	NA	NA	CASSYSRGHEQYF	TGTGCCAGCAGTTACTCGCGAGGTCACGAGCAGTACTTC
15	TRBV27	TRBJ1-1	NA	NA	CATKNQGNRNTEAFF	TGTGCCACCAAGAACCAGGGAAACAGGAACACTGAAGCTTTCTTT
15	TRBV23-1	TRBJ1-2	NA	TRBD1	CACRMRQGRNYGYTF	TGCGCCTGCCGGATGAGACAGGGGCGAAACTATGGCTACACCTTC
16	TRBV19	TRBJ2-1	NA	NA	CASSLQRGGSYNEQFF	TGTGCCAGTAGCCTCCAAAGGGGGGGCTCCTACAATGAGCAGTTCTTC
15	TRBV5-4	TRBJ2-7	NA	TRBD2	CASSLGRGESYEQYF	TGTGCCAGCAGCTTGGGACGGGGGGAGTCCTACGAGCAGTACTTC
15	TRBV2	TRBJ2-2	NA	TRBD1	CASRPDRWNTGELFF	TGTGCCAGCAGGCCGGACAGGTGGAACACCGGGGAGCTGTTTTTT
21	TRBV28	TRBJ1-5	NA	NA	CASSFPVRSQRTSTNNQPQHF	TGTGCCAGCAGTTTCCCCGTCCGGTCCCAACGAACCTCCACTAACAATCAGCCCCAGCATTTT
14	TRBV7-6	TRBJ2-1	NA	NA	CASSAGSRGNEQFF	TGTGCCAGCAGCGCCGGGTCACGGGGCAATGAGCAGTTCTTC